These T cell receptor beta chains were read from a single sample in a study of technical replicates of blood from several donors. TCRdb's copy holds only in-frame clones and misses some; the assay was immunoSEQ multiplex PCR. The data hold 60,000 to 85,000 clones, with around 97% observed a single time. Sequencing was performed on T cells isolated from PBMCs. The receptors were sampled from a human donor in good health. CDR3s include the opening cysteine and the closing phenylalanine or tryptophan. D genes are given only for firm matches. Expanded clones are given a class, and other clones once, few, many or no size at all.

size	J	V	D	CDR3	DNA
NA	TRBJ2-5	TRBV5-1	TRBD1	CASSLGTGKNQETQYF	TGCGCCAGCAGCCTAGGGACAGGGAAAAACCAAGAGACCCAGTACTTC
NA	TRBJ1-1	TRBV4-1	NA	CASSQEMVSGYTEAFF	TGCGCCAGCAGCCAAGAAATGGTCTCCGGGTACACTGAAGCTTTCTTT
NA	TRBJ1-5	TRBV19	NA	CASIIRRGSNQPQHF	TGTGCCAGTATTATCCGGAGGGGTAGCAATCAGCCCCAGCATTTT
NA	TRBJ2-2	TRBV7-3	TRBD2	CASSAYGLAGGTGELFF	TGTGCCAGCAGCGCCTACGGACTAGCGGGGGGCACCGGGGAGCTGTTTTTT
once	TRBJ2-3	TRBV5-1	TRBD1	CASSRGTGTHTDTQYF	TGCGCCAGCAGCAGGGGGACAGGAACCCACACAGATACGCAGTATTTT
NA	TRBJ1-1	TRBV6-1	NA	CASTYWTSGTEAFF	TGTGCCAGCACCTACTGGACCTCGGGGACTGAAGCTTTCTTT
NA	TRBJ1-2	TRBV11-3	TRBD1	CASRGDRDYGYTF	TGTGCCAGTCGAGGCGACAGGGACTATGGCTACACCTTC
NA	TRBJ2-2	TRBV7-8	TRBD1	CASSSTGTANTGELFF	TGTGCCAGCAGCTCAACCGGGACAGCTAACACCGGGGAGCTGTTTTTT
NA	TRBJ2-7	TRBV6-1	NA	CASSEITGGAYYEQYF	TGTGCCAGCAGTGAAATAACAGGCGGCGCTTACTACGAGCAGTACTTC
NA	TRBJ1-6	TRBV7-8	NA	CATLIGGSSYNSPLHF	TGTGCCACCCTCATAGGCGGGAGCTCCTATAATTCACCCCTCCACTTT
NA	TRBJ2-1	TRBV5-1	TRBD2	CASSFLSGQTGTSGTPNEQFF	TGCGCCAGCAGCTTCCTATCGGGACAGACAGGGACTAGCGGGACCCCCAATGAGCAGTTCTTC
NA	TRBJ1-2	TRBV11-2	TRBD1	CASSPKQGFYGYTF	TGTGCCAGCAGCCCTAAACAGGGGTTCTATGGCTACACCTTC
NA	TRBJ2-7	TRBV5-5	NA	CASSLRGPLSDEQYF	TGTGCCAGCAGCTTGAGAGGCCCCCTGTCGGACGAGCAGTACTTC
NA	TRBJ2-3	TRBV6-5	NA	CASSYGGTGDTQYF	TGTGCCAGCAGTTACGGCGGGACGGGGGATACGCAGTATTTT
NA	TRBJ2-7	TRBV7-9	NA	CASSSDGLSQQYF	TGTGCCAGCAGCTCAGATGGGCTCAGTCAGCAGTACTTC
NA	TRBJ1-3	TRBV5-1	NA	CASSLVAFIPGNTIYF	TGCGCCAGCAGCTTGGTAGCGTTTATTCCTGGAAACACCATATATTTT
NA	TRBJ2-7	TRBV28	NA	CASSSLDSSYEQYF	TGTGCCAGCAGTTCCCTGGACAGTTCCTACGAGCAGTACTTC
NA	TRBJ2-4	TRBV28	TRBD1	CASSYSRGQRLLAKNIQYF	TGTGCCAGCAGTTACAGTAGGGGACAGAGACTTTTAGCCAAAAACATTCAGTACTTC
NA	TRBJ1-1	TRBV5-4	NA	CASSLTGRTEAFF	TGTGCCAGCAGCTTGACAGGGCGCACTGAAGCTTTCTTT
once	TRBJ1-4	TRBV6-1	TRBD1	CASSEWAGGEKLFF	TGTGCCAGCAGTGAATGGGCAGGGGGGGAAAAACTGTTTTTT
NA	TRBJ2-7	TRBV4-2	TRBD2	CASSQRTSGYEQYF	TGTGCCAGCAGCCAACGGACTAGCGGTTACGAGCAGTACTTC
NA	TRBJ1-1	TRBV14	NA	CASSQVSLGGLAEAFF	TGTGCCAGCAGCCAAGTATCCCTCGGGGGTCTAGCTGAAGCTTTCTTT
NA	TRBJ2-7	TRBV1	NA	CTSSCYGAPGF	TGCACCAGCAGCTGCTATGGGGCACCCGGATTC
NA	TRBJ2-1	TRBV9	TRBD2	CASSVFRLANRNEQFF	TGTGCCAGCAGCGTATTTCGACTAGCGAATCGCAATGAGCAGTTCTTC
once	TRBJ2-7	TRBV28	TRBD1	CASSLGTVYEQYF	TGTGCCAGCAGTTTAGGGACAGTCTACGAGCAGTACTTC
NA	TRBJ1-2	TRBV10-1	NA	CASSERTGLNYGYTF	TGCGCCAGCAGTGAGAGAACAGGCCTTAACTATGGCTACACCTTC
NA	TRBJ1-2	TRBV27	NA	CASSFGTDYGYTF	TGTGCCAGCAGTTTCGGAACAGATTATGGCTACACCTTC
NA	TRBJ1-6	TRBV5-1	TRBD1	CASSFTPVQGNFNSPLHF	TGCGCCAGCAGCTTTACCCCAGTACAGGGGAACTTTAATTCACCCCTCCACTTT
NA	TRBJ2-3	TRBV19	NA	CASSASSSTDTQYF	TGTGCCAGTAGTGCGTCCTCCAGCACAGATACGCAGTATTTT
NA	TRBJ2-7	TRBV5-4	NA	CASSWGGGYEQYF	TGTGCCAGCAGCTGGGGGGGCGGATACGAGCAGTACTTC
NA	TRBJ1-4	TRBV5-1	NA	CASRPGDIGEKLFF	TGCGCCAGCAGGCCAGGGGACATAGGTGAAAAACTGTTTTTT
once	TRBJ1-2	TRBV25-1	TRBD1	CASRDDQATGRHGYTF	TGTGCCAGCAGAGACGACCAAGCGACAGGGAGGCATGGCTACACCTTC
NA	TRBJ2-7	TRBV11-3	TRBD1	CASSLAGQGPWAREQYF	TGTGCCAGCAGCTTAGCGGGACAGGGACCCTGGGCACGGGAGCAGTACTTC
NA	TRBJ2-1	TRBV4-1	TRBD1	CASSPPDPRGGQGANEQFF	TGCGCCAGCAGTCCACCCGATCCCCGGGGGGGACAGGGGGCTAATGAGCAGTTCTTC
NA	TRBJ2-1	TRBV12-5	TRBD1	CASGAHRGRAGYEQFF	TGTGCTAGTGGTGCCCACAGGGGGCGGGCCGGCTACGAGCAGTTCTTC
NA	TRBJ2-7	TRBV9	NA	CASSAGSEVQYF	TGTGCCAGCAGCGCCGGCTCGGAGGTGCAGTACTTC
NA	TRBJ2-7	TRBV10-1	TRBD1	CASSESGTGRREQYF	TGCGCCAGCAGTGAGTCCGGGACAGGGCGTCGCGAGCAGTACTTC
NA	TRBJ1-3	TRBV6-5	NA	CASSYSQQGSGNTIYF	TGTGCCAGCAGTTACTCTCAACAGGGTTCTGGAAACACCATATATTTT
NA	TRBJ1-5	TRBV30	TRBD1	CAWTGGGFGNQPQHF	TGTGCCTGGACAGGGGGCGGTTTTGGCAATCAGCCCCAGCATTTT
NA	TRBJ2-2	TRBV6-5	NA	CASSYRTAGTGELFF	TGTGCCAGCAGTTACCGGACAGCCGGCACCGGGGAGCTGTTTTTT